These 5 T cell receptor beta chains originate from one sample sequenced in a study of control samples from healthy donors and cancer patients. The protocol was immunoSEQ multiplex PCR, while the TCRdb copy is restricted to in-frame clones and leaves out a portion. In the table there are about 120,000 clones, about 87% of which are singletons. Sequenced material: blood. The receptor set was obtained from a man younger than 40 in good health.

The V gene is TRBV9, the J gene TRBJ1-3; unclear D gene. V was trimmed by 0 bases and J by 0 bases, leaving 7 bases between them. This CDR3 spans 15 amino acids. Germline CDR1 reads SGDLS; CDR2 reads YYNGEE. The CDR3 DNA follows: TGTGCCAGCAGCGTAGCTGTGGACTCTGGAAACACCATATATTTT. Translated, it gives CASSVAVDSGNTIYF. The variable domain in full, with the rest retrieved from reference TRBV9 and TRBJ1-3, is DSGVTQTPKHLITATGQRVTLRCSPRSGDLSVYWYQQSLDQGLQFLIQYYNGEERAKGNILERFSAQQFPDLHSELNLSSLELGDSALYFCASSVAVDSGNTIYFGEGSWLTVV.

This chain joins TRBV6-5 and TRBJ1-1; possibly TRBD1 for D (5 bases). The germline V gene has CDR1 MNHEY and CDR2 SVGAGI. The CDR3 is 14 amino acids. Trimming removed 5 bases from V and 2 bases from J, with 12 bases in between. For the CDR3, the DNA is TGTGCCAGCAGTCAATCGACAGATAACACTGAAGCTTTCTTT. This encodes CASSQSTDNTEAFF.

This chain connects TRBV7-2 to TRBJ1-6; D possibly corresponds to TRBD1 (5 bases). Trimming pared 7 bases from V and 7 bases from J, leaving 14 bases between. This CDR3 region has 14 residues. CDR1 and CDR2 from the germline V gene are SGHTA and FQGNSA. CDR3 residues: CASNLSGGNSPLHF. CDR3 DNA sequence: TGTGCCAGCAACCTAAGTGGGGGAAATTCACCCCTCCACTTT.

The genes are TRBV19 and TRBJ2-1; the match to TRBD2 covers 7 bases. This CDR3 region has 16 residues. The trim removed 0 bases at V and 3 bases at J, leaving 5 bases unmatched. Germline CDR1 reads LNHDA; CDR2 reads SQIVND (reference sequence). The CDR3 loop reads CASSIDYRGVYNEQFF. CDR3 in DNA: TGTGCCAGTAGTATAGATTATCGGGGGGTCTACAATGAGCAGTTCTTC.

The J gene is TRBJ2-3, the V gene TRBV2, with 9 bases fitting TRBD1. This CDR3 is 16 amino acids long. Trimming at V came to 6 bases and at J to 1 base, leaving 8 bases not matched to a gene. Germline CDR1 reads SNHLY; CDR2 reads FYNNEI. CDR3 DNA sequence: TGTGCCAGCAGCTGGGACAGGGAGGATGGCACAGATACGCAGTATTTT. Translation: CASSWDREDGTDTQYF.